What follows are 19 T cell receptor beta chains derived from one specimen sequenced in a study of blood T cells in healthy people across ages. A J-beta primer mix and a sample-barcoded 5' primer were used in a second PCR of roughly 6 to 11 cycles. Using its own MiXCR run on the 5' RACE reads, TCRdb lists one record per CDR3 protein. The sample carries roughly 1 million distinct CDR3 sequences, 20% to 25% recorded once. These sequences were also reported in another study, on T cells of mothers and their children.

Source material: blood. All receptors derive from a girl aged 2-10 years in good health.

The rearrangement uses TRBV6-5 and TRBJ1-6; possible D gene TRBD1, 5 bases. The CDR3 is made up of 15 amino acids. V was trimmed by 8 bases and J by 2 bases, leaving 13 bases between them. From germline, CDR1 is MNHEY and CDR2 SVGAGI. CDR3 coding DNA: TGTGCCAGCGGAACCGACAGCCCCTATAATTCACCCCTCCACTTT. Its translation is CASGTDSPYNSPLHF.

The sample holds many counts of this clonotype. V and J are TRBV15 and TRBJ1-6; 8 bases fit TRBD1. Per the germline V gene, CDR1 is LNHNV and CDR2 is YYDKDF (reference sequence). The CDR3 spans 15 residues. Unmatched junction bases numbered 4, after V lost 1 base and J lost 8 bases. The CDR3 DNA is TGTGCCACCAGCAGAGTGGGGACAGGTCATTCACCCCTCCACTTT. It codes for CATSRVGTGHSPLHF.

This clonotype was seen a few times. This rearrangement joins TRBV27 to TRBJ2-1; D not certain. The length of the CDR3 is 12 residues. Germline V gene lookup returns CDR1 MNHEY and CDR2 SMNVEV (reference sequence). Trimming took 0 bases from V and 10 from J, leaving 7 bases between them. The CDR3 sequence is CASSLSPIEQFF. The CDR3, as DNA: TGTGCCAGCAGTTTATCCCCGATAGAGCAGTTCTTC.

In its sample, this clonotype was seen a few times. The chain carries TRBV29-1 and TRBJ2-7; D is possibly TRBD1 (5 bases). The CDR3 consists of 14 residues. Germline V gives CDR1 SQVTM, CDR2 ANQGSEA. Trimming cost V 4 bases and J 0 bases, with 13 bases left between them. CDR3: CSVVLQESSYEQYF. In DNA, the CDR3 is TGCAGCGTTGTCTTACAGGAGAGCTCCTACGAGCAGTACTTC.

The genes are TRBV7-9 and TRBJ2-1; D not certain. This CDR3 has 16 amino acids. V was pared by 1 base and J by 2 bases, with 12 bases between. Per the germline V gene, CDR1 is SEHNR and CDR2 is FQNEAQ (reference sequence). The CDR3: CASSLEVQTPYNEQFF. Here the CDR3 DNA reads TGTGCCAGCAGCTTAGAGGTCCAAACTCCCTACAATGAGCAGTTCTTC.

This clonotype was seen a handful of times. The J gene is TRBJ2-1, the V gene TRBV20-1; 7 nucleotides agree with TRBD1. Looked up from germline, CDR1 is DFQATT and CDR2 is SNEGSKA (reference sequence). V was pared by 5 bases and J by 0 bases, with 7 bases of the junction left unmatched. CDR3 size: 15 residues. The CDR3 spells CSAEQWDSSYNEQFF. CDR3 DNA sequence: TGCAGTGCTGAACAATGGGACAGCTCCTACAATGAGCAGTTCTTC.

This chain links TRBV28 with TRBJ2-3, with 10 nucleotides matching TRBD2. V trimming: 3 bases; J trimming: 2 bases; junction bases outside the gene matches: 5. Germline CDR1 MDHEN, CDR2 SYDVKM. The CDR3 has 16 residues. For the CDR3, the DNA is TGTGCCAGCAGTTTTATAGGACTAGCGGTCACAGATACGCAGTATTTT. Its translation is CASSFIGLAVTDTQYF. Based on the CDR3 plus reference TRBV28 and TRBJ2-3, the full variable domain is DVKVTQSSRYLVKRTGEKVFLECVQDMDHENMFWYRQDPGLGLRLIYFSYDVKMKEKGDIPEGYSVSREKKERFSLILESASTNQTSMYLCASSFIGLAVTDTQYFGPGTRLTVL.

This clonotype was counted a few times. The V and J genes are TRBV29-1 and TRBJ2-6; D is undetermined. V lost 5 bases and J 2 bases, leaving 7 bases between the germline ends. Germline lookup yields CDR1 SQVTM and CDR2 ANQGSEA. The CDR3 runs to 13 residues. The CDR3 reads CSVSTAGANVLTF. The DNA of the CDR3 is TGCAGCGTTTCAACGGCTGGGGCCAACGTCCTGACTTTC.

A few counts support this clonotype. The rearrangement uses TRBV20-1 and TRBJ2-1; D is uncertain. The V and J ends lost 6 bases and 4 bases respectively, with 13 bases between them. Germline CDR1 and CDR2: DFQATT and SNEGSKA (reference sequence). The CDR3 runs 13 residues. The CDR3 coding sequence is TGCAGTGCGCTGGACGGATCATACAATGAGCAGTTCTTC. Its protein is CSALDGSYNEQFF.

This clonotype was counted a few times. This chain uses TRBV13 with TRBJ2-7; D gene ambiguous. Trimming cost V 4 bases and J 4 bases, with 11 bases left between them. The CDR3 spans 13 residues. Looked up from germline, CDR1 is PRHDT and CDR2 is FYEKMQ (reference sequence). In DNA form, the CDR3 reads TGTGCCAGCAGCTCCCGGGTTGGGTACGAGCAGTACTTC. As protein: CASSSRVGYEQYF.

This clonotype was seen a few times. The chain joins TRBV4-2 to TRBJ2-3, with a tentative D call TRBD1 (5 bases). Trimming cost V 0 bases and J 2 bases, with 15 bases left between them. The CDR3 contains 17 residues. The germline V gene has CDR1 LGHNA and CDR2 YNFKEQ. CDR3 DNA: TGTGCCAGCAGCCAAGATTTTGACAGTCGGACCACAGATACGCAGTATTTT. Amino acid sequence: CASSQDFDSRTTDTQYF.

This clonotype was counted between two and nine times. This chain uses TRBV7-2 with TRBJ1-3, with no clear D. V was clipped by 4 bases and J by 4 bases, with 11 bases between them. CDR1 is SGHTA and CDR2 is FQGNSA in the germline V gene. The CDR3 length is 14 residues. CDR3 nucleotides: TGTGCCAGCAGCTACCGGGAGTCCGGAAACACCATATATTTT. Translated: CASSYRESGNTIYF.

This CDR3 is CATSNRDRGTIYF. CDR3 bases: TGTGCCACCAGCAACCGGGACAGGGGCACCATATATTTT. This chain uses TRBV15 with TRBJ1-3; 10 nucleotides agree with TRBD1. The length of the CDR3 is 13 residues. The J segment lost 9 bases and the V segment lost 4 bases, leaving 3 bases of the junction unmatched. Germline loops: CDR1 LNHNV, CDR2 YYDKDF (reference sequence).

The V gene is TRBV5-1, the J gene TRBJ2-1; the D is unclear. Trimming left V 0 bases short and J 8 bases short, with 12 bases between. The length of the CDR3 is 14 residues. The germline V gene has CDR1 SGHRS and CDR2 YFSETQ. The CDR3 DNA reads as TGCGCCAGCAGCTTGGTTGGTGATTCGGATGAGCAGTTCTTC. Its protein product is CASSLVGDSDEQFF.

There are a few counts of this clonotype. The V gene is TRBV9, the J gene TRBJ2-5; the D gene could be TRBD1 or TRBD2 (5 bases each). The DNA end is more similar to TRBJ2-1, so the J call may be wrong. The CDR3 is made up of 14 amino acids. Germline V CDR1 and CDR2: SGDLS, YYNGEE. CDR3 amino acids: CASSVAGRYNEQFF. The CDR3 DNA reads TGTGCCAGCAGCGTAGCGGGGCGGTACAATGAGCAGTTCTTC.

This clonotype has only a few counts. The rearrangement links TRBV3-1 to TRBJ2-1; no clear D. Trimming removed 2 bases at V and 9 bases at J, with 14 bases between. This CDR3 comprises 14 residues. Germline CDR1 and CDR2: LGHDT and YNNKEL (reference sequence). The CDR3 reads CASSQRKTNGEQFF. The DNA of the CDR3 is TGTGCCAGCAGCCAAAGGAAGACCAACGGTGAGCAGTTCTTC.

This clonotype was recorded at least ten times. The chain has TRBV7-9 and TRBJ1-1; 8 bases agree with TRBD1. The germline gives CDR1 SEHNR, CDR2 FQNEAQ (reference sequence). The CDR3 spans 12 residues. J lost 6 bases, V lost 5 bases, and 2 bases had no gene match. The CDR3, as DNA: TGTGCCAGCAGCCCACAGGGGGCTGAAGCTTTCTTT. As protein: CASSPQGAEAFF.

This clonotype was recorded a few times. Written as DNA, the CDR3 is TGCGCCAGCAGCCCGGGACAGGACAATGAGCAGTTCTTC. This codes for CASSPGQDNEQFF. V is TRBV5-1 and J is TRBJ2-1, with 8 bases lining up with TRBD1. Germline V gene lookup returns CDR1 SGHRS and CDR2 YFSETQ. The CDR3 runs to 13 residues. The ends lost 4 bases at V and 5 bases at J; junction bases unmatched: 2.

The chain's CDR3 is CASSLPGAGELFF. The CDR3 DNA follows: TGTGCCAGCAGCCTCCCTGGGGCCGGGGAGCTGTTTTTT. The chain uses TRBV9 and TRBJ2-2; the D is unclear. V was trimmed by 4 bases and J by 6 bases, leaving 10 bases between them. The CDR3 consists of 13 residues. Germline V gene sequence: CDR1 SGDLS, CDR2 YYNGEE.